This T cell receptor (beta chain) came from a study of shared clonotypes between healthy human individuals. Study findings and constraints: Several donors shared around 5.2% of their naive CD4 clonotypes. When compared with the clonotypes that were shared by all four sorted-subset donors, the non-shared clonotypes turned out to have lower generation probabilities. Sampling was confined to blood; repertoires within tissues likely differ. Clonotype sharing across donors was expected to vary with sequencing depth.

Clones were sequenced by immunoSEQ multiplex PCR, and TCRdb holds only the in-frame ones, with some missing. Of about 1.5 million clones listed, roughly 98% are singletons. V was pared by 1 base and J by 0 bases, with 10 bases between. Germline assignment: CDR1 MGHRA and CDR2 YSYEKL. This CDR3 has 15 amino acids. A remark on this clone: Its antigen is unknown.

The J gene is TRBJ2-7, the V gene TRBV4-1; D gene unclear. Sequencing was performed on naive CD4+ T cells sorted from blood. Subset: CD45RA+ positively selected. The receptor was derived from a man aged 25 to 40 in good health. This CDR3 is CASSQGRQSSYEQYF. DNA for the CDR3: TGCGCCAGCAGCCAAGGCCGCCAGAGCTCCTACGAGCAGTACTTC.